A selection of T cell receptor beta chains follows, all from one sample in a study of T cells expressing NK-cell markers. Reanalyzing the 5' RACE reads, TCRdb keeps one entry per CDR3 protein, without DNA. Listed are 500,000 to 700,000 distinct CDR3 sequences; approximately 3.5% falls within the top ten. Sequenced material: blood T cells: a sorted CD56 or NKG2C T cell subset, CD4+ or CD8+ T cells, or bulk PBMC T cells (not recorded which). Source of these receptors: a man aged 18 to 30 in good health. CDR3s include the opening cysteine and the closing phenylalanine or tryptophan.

CDR3 protein: CASTTGTGSSEAKNIQYF; J gene: TRBJ2-4; V gene: TRBV5-5
CDR3 protein: CSVVAGAVPYEQYF; J gene: TRBJ2-7; V gene: TRBV29-1
CDR3 protein: CASSYSIVATDTQYF; J gene: TRBJ2-3; V gene: TRBV6-5
CDR3 protein: CASSLKSARNTGELFF; J gene: TRBJ2-2; V gene: TRBV7-3
CDR3 protein: CASSPSSIHEQYF; J gene: TRBJ2-7; V gene: TRBV6-2/TRBV6-3
CDR3 protein: CASSDGTDIYEQYF; J gene: TRBJ2-7; V gene: TRBV12-3/TRBV12-4
CDR3 protein: CASSHQPTGGEQFF; J gene: TRBJ2-1; V gene: TRBV25-1
CDR3 protein: CACTQVATEAFF; J gene: TRBJ1-1; V gene: TRBV30
CDR3 protein: CASSYRRTEQFF; J gene: TRBJ2-1; V gene: TRBV5-1
CDR3 protein: CASSPPGGDSEQFF; J gene: TRBJ2-1; V gene: TRBV27
CDR3 protein: CASSGQTPLPYEQYF; J gene: TRBJ2-7; V gene: TRBV6-2/TRBV6-3
CDR3 protein: CASSPPSGRENEQFF; J gene: TRBJ2-1; V gene: TRBV18
CDR3 protein: CSASRRQVETQYF; J gene: TRBJ2-5; V gene: TRBV20-1
CDR3 protein: CASSLTGQGWTEAFF; J gene: TRBJ1-1; V gene: TRBV28
CDR3 protein: CSARAASGSHETQYF; J gene: TRBJ2-5; V gene: TRBV20-1
CDR3 protein: CASSSPGGVRDRAYGYTF; J gene: TRBJ1-2; V gene: TRBV6-2/TRBV6-3